These T cell receptor beta chains were read from a single sample in a study of blood T cell repertoires in COVID-19. Data came from immunoSEQ multiplex PCR; TCRdb stores just in-frame clones and leaves some out. The sample holds approximately 210,000 clones, about four fifths seen once. Sequencing was performed on peripheral blood. These receptors were collected from a woman in her fifties or sixties with acute or convalescent COVID-19. CDR3s include the opening cysteine and the closing phenylalanine or tryptophan. Each record gives: clone size, J gene, D gene, V gene, CDR3 DNA, CDR3 protein. The D gene is left open where the match is weak. A row's size may be missing; if present it is once, few, many or a size class.

clone size: -
J gene: TRBJ2-2
D gene: -
V gene: TRBV9
CDR3 DNA: TGTGCCAGCAGCGTAGGGACTACGTTAGGCGGGGAGCTGTTTTTT
CDR3 protein: CASSVGTTLGGELFF

clone size: -
J gene: TRBJ1-1
D gene: -
V gene: TRBV19
CDR3 DNA: TGTGCCAGTAGAAAGGACTCTAAGGTTACTGAAGCTTTCTTT
CDR3 protein: CASRKDSKVTEAFF

clone size: -
J gene: TRBJ1-2
D gene: TRBD1
V gene: TRBV6-4
CDR3 DNA: TGTGCCAGCAGTGCCAAACAGGGGCGGACCTATGGCTACACCTTC
CDR3 protein: CASSAKQGRTYGYTF

clone size: -
J gene: TRBJ1-5
D gene: -
V gene: TRBV13
CDR3 DNA: TGTGCCAGCAGCTTAGTTGCAGGTAGCAATCAGCCCCAGCATTTT
CDR3 protein: CASSLVAGSNQPQHF

clone size: -
J gene: TRBJ1-2
D gene: -
V gene: TRBV29-1
CDR3 DNA: TGCAGCGTTCGCGGGGCCCTGGCAGGGCATAACTATGGCTACACCTTC
CDR3 protein: CSVRGALAGHNYGYTF

clone size: -
J gene: TRBJ1-1
D gene: TRBD1
V gene: TRBV19
CDR3 DNA: TGTGCCAGTAGTCCATCGGACAGGGCAAACACTGAAGCTTTCTTT
CDR3 protein: CASSPSDRANTEAFF

clone size: -
J gene: TRBJ1-2
D gene: TRBD1
V gene: TRBV28
CDR3 DNA: TGTGCCAGCAGTGGAACCGGGACAGGGCCTAACTATGGCTACACCTTC
CDR3 protein: CASSGTGTGPNYGYTF

clone size: -
J gene: TRBJ2-4
D gene: -
V gene: TRBV5-1
CDR3 DNA: TGCGCCAGCAGCTTGTCCGGGGGGCGGAGGGGGAACATTCAGTACTTC
CDR3 protein: CASSLSGGRRGNIQYF

clone size: -
J gene: TRBJ1-2
D gene: TRBD1
V gene: TRBV6-5
CDR3 DNA: TGTGCCAGCAGTTGGGACAGGGACCACTATGGCTACACCTTC
CDR3 protein: CASSWDRDHYGYTF

clone size: few
J gene: TRBJ2-7
D gene: -
V gene: TRBV19
CDR3 DNA: TGTGCCAGTAGTGTCGGGACCTACGAGCAGTACTTC
CDR3 protein: CASSVGTYEQYF

clone size: -
J gene: TRBJ2-3
D gene: -
V gene: TRBV6-4
CDR3 DNA: TGTGCCAGCAGTGACGGGGGGAAACATACGCAGTATTTT
CDR3 protein: CASSDGGKHTQYF

clone size: -
J gene: TRBJ2-6
D gene: -
V gene: TRBV7-6
CDR3 DNA: TGTGCCAGCAGCTTGTCGCAGGGAGGTGGGGCCAACGTCCTGACTTTC
CDR3 protein: CASSLSQGGGANVLTF

clone size: -
J gene: TRBJ2-7
D gene: TRBD1
V gene: TRBV16
CDR3 DNA: TGTGCCAGCAGCCAAAATAAGGGGGCAACCTCCTACGAGCAGTACTTC
CDR3 protein: CASSQNKGATSYEQYF

clone size: -
J gene: TRBJ2-5
D gene: TRBD2
V gene: TRBV3-1/TRBV3-2
CDR3 DNA: TGTGCCAGCAGCCAAGATTCGCGGGCTAGCGGGAGGGCCGGGAAGACCCAGTACTTC
CDR3 protein: CASSQDSRASGRAGKTQYF

clone size: -
J gene: TRBJ1-5
D gene: TRBD1
V gene: TRBV7-9
CDR3 DNA: TGTGCCAGCAGCCCAGGGACAGGAAAAGTAGGCGATAGCAATCAGCCCCAGCATTTT
CDR3 protein: CASSPGTGKVGDSNQPQHF

clone size: -
J gene: TRBJ2-1
D gene: TRBD2
V gene: TRBV5-6
CDR3 DNA: TGTGCCAGCAGCTTGGCGGGTAGCGGGAGACCTGAGCAGTTCTTC
CDR3 protein: CASSLAGSGRPEQFF

clone size: -
J gene: TRBJ1-2
D gene: -
V gene: TRBV30
CDR3 DNA: TGTGCCTGGAGACCCCAGGGTGTGACTTATGGCTACACCTTC
CDR3 protein: CAWRPQGVTYGYTF

clone size: few
J gene: TRBJ1-2
D gene: TRBD1
V gene: TRBV4-2
CDR3 DNA: TGTGCCAGCAGCCAAGACCGGGACAGGGGAATTGGCTACACCTTC
CDR3 protein: CASSQDRDRGIGYTF

clone size: -
J gene: TRBJ2-7
D gene: TRBD2
V gene: TRBV4-2
CDR3 DNA: TGTGCCAGCAGCCAAGACCTACTAGCGGGAGCAGGCGAGCAGTACTTC
CDR3 protein: CASSQDLLAGAGEQYF

clone size: -
J gene: TRBJ1-6
D gene: -
V gene: TRBV18
CDR3 DNA: TGTGCCAGCTCACCCGATGTAGCGAGGGATTCACCCCTCCACTTT
CDR3 protein: CASSPDVARDSPLHF

clone size: -
J gene: TRBJ2-7
D gene: TRBD1
V gene: TRBV18
CDR3 DNA: TGTGCCAGCTCATCAGGGACAGGGGGGATCTACGAGCAGTACTTC
CDR3 protein: CASSSGTGGIYEQYF

clone size: once
J gene: TRBJ1-2
D gene: TRBD1
V gene: TRBV28
CDR3 DNA: TGTGCCAGCAGTTTCCTCAAGGGACAGGGCTCCTATGGCTACACCTTC
CDR3 protein: CASSFLKGQGSYGYTF

clone size: -
J gene: TRBJ1-1
D gene: -
V gene: TRBV7-8
CDR3 DNA: TGTGCCAGCAGGGTACTTAACACTGAAGCTTTCTTT
CDR3 protein: CASRVLNTEAFF

clone size: -
J gene: TRBJ2-7
D gene: TRBD2
V gene: TRBV6-5
CDR3 DNA: TGTGCCAGCAGTTACTCGGGTCTAGCGGGCTACGAGCAGTACTTC
CDR3 protein: CASSYSGLAGYEQYF

clone size: -
J gene: TRBJ2-5
D gene: -
V gene: TRBV7-7
CDR3 DNA: TGTGCTAGCAGCTTAGACGGGGGTGGAGAGACCCAGTACTTC
CDR3 protein: CASSLDGGGETQYF

clone size: -
J gene: TRBJ1-1
D gene: TRBD1
V gene: TRBV6-2/TRBV6-3
CDR3 DNA: TGTGCCAGCAGTTACGGACAGGGGTTTGAAGCTTTCTTT
CDR3 protein: CASSYGQGFEAFF

clone size: -
J gene: TRBJ2-7
D gene: -
V gene: TRBV28
CDR3 DNA: TGTGCCAAATTGTCCCGGTGGTACGAGCAGTACTTC
CDR3 protein: CAKLSRWYEQYF

clone size: -
J gene: TRBJ1-5
D gene: TRBD1
V gene: TRBV19
CDR3 DNA: TGTGCCAGTAGTATCCTGACAGGGGGCAATCAGCCCCAGCATTTT
CDR3 protein: CASSILTGGNQPQHF

clone size: -
J gene: TRBJ1-1
D gene: -
V gene: TRBV5-6
CDR3 DNA: TGTGCCAGCAGCTTGAGAGGGGGTGGGACTGAAGCTTTCTTT
CDR3 protein: CASSLRGGGTEAFF

clone size: -
J gene: TRBJ2-1
D gene: TRBD2
V gene: TRBV10-3
CDR3 DNA: TGTGCCATCAGGGGACTAGCGGGAGGATCGGGTGAGCAGTTCTTC
CDR3 protein: CAIRGLAGGSGEQFF

clone size: -
J gene: TRBJ1-2
D gene: TRBD1
V gene: TRBV5-1
CDR3 DNA: TGCGCCAGCAGCCGCGAAACAGGGGGAGGTGGCTACACCTTC
CDR3 protein: CASSRETGGGGYTF

clone size: -
J gene: TRBJ2-7
D gene: TRBD2
V gene: TRBV4-1
CDR3 DNA: TGCGCCAGCAGCTTCAGGGAAACTAGCGGCCGATCCTCCTACGAGCAGTACTTC
CDR3 protein: CASSFRETSGRSSYEQYF

clone size: -
J gene: TRBJ2-1
D gene: TRBD2
V gene: TRBV12-5
CDR3 DNA: TGTGCTAGTGGTTTGGTGTTTGCGGGAGCGAGTGAGCAGTTCTTC
CDR3 protein: CASGLVFAGASEQFF

clone size: few
J gene: TRBJ2-2
D gene: TRBD2
V gene: TRBV5-1
CDR3 DNA: TGCGCCAGCAGCTTGGCGCCAGCGGGGGACACCGGGGAGCTGTTTTTT
CDR3 protein: CASSLAPAGDTGELFF

clone size: once
J gene: TRBJ2-1
D gene: -
V gene: TRBV4-2
CDR3 DNA: TGTGCCAGCAGCTCCCCAGGGGCATTGACTAGCATTGAGCAGTTCTTC
CDR3 protein: CASSSPGALTSIEQFF

clone size: -
J gene: TRBJ2-7
D gene: -
V gene: TRBV19
CDR3 DNA: TGTGCCAGTAGTATTCAGGTTTCTTCCTACGAGCAGTACTTC
CDR3 protein: CASSIQVSSYEQYF

clone size: -
J gene: TRBJ2-3
D gene: -
V gene: TRBV24-1
CDR3 DNA: TGTGCCACCAGTGATACAGGGATCGGCACAGATACGCAGTATTTT
CDR3 protein: CATSDTGIGTDTQYF

clone size: -
J gene: TRBJ2-7
D gene: -
V gene: TRBV6-6
CDR3 DNA: TGTGCCAGCCGTGATGGGAGCCACTCCTACGAGCAGTACTTC
CDR3 protein: CASRDGSHSYEQYF

clone size: -
J gene: TRBJ2-5
D gene: -
V gene: TRBV5-1
CDR3 DNA: TGCGCCAGCAGCTTTCAAGCCTCCTCCGAGGGAGAGACCCAGTACTTC
CDR3 protein: CASSFQASSEGETQYF

clone size: -
J gene: TRBJ2-6
D gene: -
V gene: TRBV3-1/TRBV3-2
CDR3 DNA: TGTGCCAGCAGCCATCCCCAAGGACAGAAAGACTCTGGGGCCAACGTCCTGACTTTC
CDR3 protein: CASSHPQGQKDSGANVLTF

clone size: -
J gene: TRBJ2-7
D gene: TRBD2
V gene: TRBV27
CDR3 DNA: TGTGCCAGCATAGCCACCCGGGGACTAGCGGGCTACGAGCAGTACTTC
CDR3 protein: CASIATRGLAGYEQYF

clone size: -
J gene: TRBJ2-7
D gene: -
V gene: TRBV30
CDR3 DNA: TGTGCCTGGAGCGGCGGGGTCACAAACGAGCAGTACTTC
CDR3 protein: CAWSGGVTNEQYF

clone size: -
J gene: TRBJ1-2
D gene: -
V gene: TRBV27
CDR3 DNA: TGTGCCAGCAGTTTGACAGGAAACTTTAACTATGGCTACACCTTC
CDR3 protein: CASSLTGNFNYGYTF

clone size: -
J gene: TRBJ2-5
D gene: -
V gene: TRBV19
CDR3 DNA: TGTGCCAGTAGTAACGAGGGCGGAGAGACCCAGTACTTC
CDR3 protein: CASSNEGGETQYF

clone size: few
J gene: TRBJ2-7
D gene: TRBD1
V gene: TRBV2
CDR3 DNA: TGTGCCAGCAGTGATCGGACAGGGGTCTCCTACGAGCAGTACTTC
CDR3 protein: CASSDRTGVSYEQYF

clone size: -
J gene: TRBJ2-7
D gene: TRBD2
V gene: TRBV10-1
CDR3 DNA: TGCGCCAGCAGCGGTGGGGGGGGTCTCTACGAGCAGTACTTC
CDR3 protein: CASSGGGGLYEQYF

clone size: -
J gene: TRBJ2-5
D gene: -
V gene: TRBV19
CDR3 DNA: TGTGCCAGTAGTATAAACCCCGCCTGGACAGACCAAGAGACCCAGTACTTC
CDR3 protein: CASSINPAWTDQETQYF

clone size: few
J gene: TRBJ2-7
D gene: -
V gene: TRBV18
CDR3 DNA: TGTGCCAGCTCCATACAGGGGGGGCGAGCGAGTCTCTACGAGCAGTACTTC
CDR3 protein: CASSIQGGRASLYEQYF

clone size: once
J gene: TRBJ2-5
D gene: -
V gene: TRBV5-1
CDR3 DNA: TGCGCCAGCAGCTTGGCCCCCCCAACTGAGGAGACCCAGTACTTC
CDR3 protein: CASSLAPPTEETQYF

clone size: once
J gene: TRBJ2-7
D gene: TRBD2
V gene: TRBV15
CDR3 DNA: TGTGCCACCAGCAGAGATATTCAAAGACTAGCGGGAAACCGGAACGAGCAGTACTTC
CDR3 protein: CATSRDIQRLAGNRNEQYF

clone size: -
J gene: TRBJ2-7
D gene: TRBD2
V gene: TRBV5-1
CDR3 DNA: TGCGCCAGCAGCCCCTCTAGCGGGAGGAGCTCCTCCTACGAGCAGTACTTC
CDR3 protein: CASSPSSGRSSSYEQYF

clone size: -
J gene: TRBJ1-1
D gene: TRBD1
V gene: TRBV5-4
CDR3 DNA: TGTGCCAGCAGCTTGGGGACAGGGCGAAACACTGAAGCTTTCTTT
CDR3 protein: CASSLGTGRNTEAFF

clone size: -
J gene: TRBJ2-2
D gene: TRBD2
V gene: TRBV5-4
CDR3 DNA: TGTGCCAGCAGCACGGGACTAGCGGGAGTGGGAGCCGGGGAGCTGTTTTTT
CDR3 protein: CASSTGLAGVGAGELFF

clone size: few
J gene: TRBJ1-1
D gene: TRBD1
V gene: TRBV28
CDR3 DNA: TGTGCCAGCAGCCGACAGGGGGACACTGAAGCTTTCTTT
CDR3 protein: CASSRQGDTEAFF

clone size: -
J gene: TRBJ2-2
D gene: TRBD2
V gene: TRBV2
CDR3 DNA: TGTGCCAGCAGTGCCCCGAGTAGCGGGAGATTGACCGGGGAGCTGTTTTTT
CDR3 protein: CASSAPSSGRLTGELFF

clone size: few
J gene: TRBJ2-7
D gene: TRBD2
V gene: TRBV6-1
CDR3 DNA: TGTGCCAGCAGTGAATTGGCTAGCGGATATTACGAGCAGTACTTC
CDR3 protein: CASSELASGYYEQYF

clone size: -
J gene: TRBJ1-1
D gene: TRBD1
V gene: TRBV11-2
CDR3 DNA: TGTGCCAGTGGTGACAGGGTGTCCCTAAACACTGAAGCTTTCTTT
CDR3 protein: CASGDRVSLNTEAFF

clone size: -
J gene: TRBJ1-5
D gene: -
V gene: TRBV25-1
CDR3 DNA: TGTGCCAGCAGTGACAGGGGACGGAATCAGCCCCAGCATTTT
CDR3 protein: CASSDRGRNQPQHF